These 17 T cell receptor beta chains came from one sample sequenced in a study of blood T cell repertoires in COVID-19. Sequencing was performed with immunoSEQ multiplex PCR; in TCRdb, only in-frame clones are kept and a portion is missing. This sample yields 85,000 to 130,000 clones, of which approximately 88% are seen a single time; around 5.5% belongs to the top ten. The sample consisted of peripheral blood. The receptors come from a human donor in a cohort sampled during active COVID-19.

The V call is TRBV9, the J call TRBJ2-7; 8 nucleotides agree with TRBD1. CDR3 length: 14 amino acids. V lost 4 bases and J lost 4; bases outside the gene matches: 7. CDR1 is SGDLS and CDR2 is YYNGEE in the germline V gene. CDR3 sequence (DNA): TGTGCCAGCAGCCCCTCAGGGGGCTCTTACGAGCAGTACTTC. It codes for CASSPSGGSYEQYF.

V usage is TRBV19 and J usage is TRBJ1-2, with D uncertain. V shed 6 bases and J shed 0 bases, with 17 bases lying between them. Germline CDR1 is LNHDA and CDR2 is SQIVND (reference sequence). CDR3 length: 16 amino acids. The CDR3 protein is CASSPTGGFPNYGYTF. As DNA, the CDR3 is TGTGCCAGTAGCCCAACTGGCGGGTTCCCTAACTATGGCTACACCTTC.

The chain couples TRBV11-2 to TRBJ1-5; no clear D. CDR1 and CDR2 from the germline V gene are SGHAT and FQNNGV. This CDR3 spans 14 amino acids. V was pared by 1 base and J by 9 bases, with 13 bases between. The CDR3 bases are TGTGCCAGCAGCTTAGCCACATCGGGAGGGCCCCAGCATTTT. It codes for CASSLATSGGPQHF.

V gene TRBV10-3 combines with J gene TRBJ2-7; 7 nucleotides align to TRBD1. V gave up 3 bases and J gave up 4 bases; unmatched junction bases: 21. This CDR3 region has 19 residues. Germline CDR1 reads ENHRY; CDR2 reads SYGVKD. The CDR3 protein is CAISDPGLTGYVTGYEQYF. CDR3 coding DNA: TGTGCCATCAGTGACCCCGGACTGACAGGGTACGTTACTGGGTACGAGCAGTACTTC.

V is TRBV28 and J is TRBJ2-1, with 8 bases fitting TRBD2. Germline V lookup: CDR1 MDHEN, CDR2 SYDVKM. Trimming cost V 6 bases and J 4 bases; bases outside gene matches: 8. This CDR3 contains 15 residues. CDR3 coding DNA: TGTGCCAGCAGCAAAGCGGGAGCGTCGTACAATGAGCAGTTCTTC. Encoded protein: CASSKAGASYNEQFF.

The V and J genes are TRBV5-4 and TRBJ1-2; D is unresolved. Trimming left V 0 bases short and J 2 bases short, with 8 bases between. CDR3 length equals 14 residues. The germline V gene encodes CDR1 SGHNT and CDR2 YYREEE (reference sequence). As DNA, the CDR3 is TGTGCCAGCAGCTTGGACAGACAAAACTATGGCTACACCTTC. Its protein is CASSLDRQNYGYTF.

This chain uses TRBV6-5 with TRBJ1-5; D unclear. Trimming shortened V by 5 bases and J by 4 bases, and 9 bases separated the two germline ends. This CDR3 region has 13 residues. Germline V CDR1 and CDR2: MNHEY, SVGAGI. CDR3 amino acids: CASSPHRNQPQHF. DNA for the CDR3: TGTGCCAGCAGTCCCCACAGAAATCAGCCCCAGCATTTT.

The gene calls are TRBV3-1 (or the pseudogene TRBV3-2) and TRBJ1-1; D might be TRBD1 (6 bases). Per the germline V gene, CDR1 is LGHDT and CDR2 is YNNKEL (reference sequence). Between the trimmed V and J ends, which lost 2 bases and 11 bases, there was a span of 18 bases. The CDR3 is 14 amino acids. The CDR3 reads CASSQSIGGGLAFF. Here the CDR3 DNA reads TGTGCCAGCAGCCAATCTATAGGGGGGGGTCTGGCTTTCTTT.

This rearrangement joins TRBV10-2 to TRBJ2-7; tentative D call: TRBD2 (6 bases). The V end lost 0 bases, the J end lost 2 bases, and 8 bases lay between the germline ends. The length of the CDR3 is 14 residues. Germline V lookup: CDR1 WSHSY, CDR2 SAAADI. Here the CDR3 reads CASSESGGAYEQYF. The DNA of the CDR3 is TGCGCCAGCAGTGAGTCAGGCGGGGCCTACGAGCAGTACTTC.

The CDR3: CASSVVAGDTQYF. The CDR3 DNA reads as TGTGCCAGCAGCGTAGTGGCGGGAGATACGCAGTATTTT. The chain links TRBV9 to TRBJ2-3; D perhaps matches TRBD2 (5 bases). V dropped 0 bases and J dropped 5 bases, with 7 bases sitting between them. Germline CDR1 SGDLS, CDR2 YYNGEE. The CDR3 extends over 13 amino acids.

This clone has a single count. This sequence joins TRBV6-1 and TRBJ2-5; maybe TRBD1 (6 bases). The length of the CDR3 is 16 residues. Deletions cut 4 bases from V and 0 bases from J, with 15 bases between. CDR1 MNHNS and CDR2 SASEGT come from the germline V gene. In DNA form, the CDR3 reads TGTGCCAGCAGTGTAAACAGGGAAACTCACCAAGAGACCCAGTACTTC. This gives the protein CASSVNRETHQETQYF.

The chain carries TRBV3-1 (or the pseudogene TRBV3-2) and TRBJ2-1; TRBD2 aligns across 10 bases. J lost 12 bases, V lost 1 base, and 3 bases had no gene match. This CDR3 spans 13 amino acids. Germline V gives CDR1 LGHDT, CDR2 YNNKEL (reference sequence). The DNA for the CDR3 is TGTGCCAGCAGCCAAGGGCTAGCGGGGGCGCAGTTCTTC. Amino acids: CASSQGLAGAQFF.

V gene TRBV19 combines with J gene TRBJ2-5; possibly TRBD1 for D (7 bases). Trimming pared 6 bases from V and 5 bases from J, leaving 19 bases between. The CDR3 contains 15 residues. Germline V gives CDR1 LNHDA, CDR2 SQIVND (reference sequence). The CDR3 DNA is TGTGCCAGTAGCTCATCGACAGGGACTTTTGAGACCCAGTACTTC. It encodes CASSSSTGTFETQYF.

Only one count was recorded for this clone. The chain combines TRBV7-3 with TRBJ2-3, with 9 bases that match TRBD2. CDR1 is SGHTA, CDR2 FQGTGA, per germline. Germline trimming cut 4 bases from V and 5 bases from J; bases unmatched to any gene: 4. The length of the CDR3 is 14 residues. The CDR3 region is CASSSALAGDTQYF. The CDR3 DNA reads as TGTGCCAGCAGCTCCGCACTAGCGGGAGATACGCAGTATTTT.

This sequence joins TRBV28 and TRBJ1-4; D perhaps matches TRBD1 (5 bases). Germline-derived CDR1 and CDR2 are MDHEN and SYDVKM. The V gene lost 8 bases and the J gene lost 7 bases, with 14 bases spanning the gap. The CDR3 has 13 amino acids. The CDR3 DNA sequence: TGTGCCAGCCACTTCGGGGGTGGTGAAAAACTGTTTTTT. The encoded protein is CASHFGGGEKLFF. Filled out from reference TRBV28 and TRBJ1-4, the complete variable domain reads DVKVTQSSRYLVKRTGEKVFLECVQDMDHENMFWYRQDPGLGLRLIYFSYDVKMKEKGDIPEGYSVSREKKERFSLILESASTNQTSMYLCASHFGGGEKLFFGSGTQLSVL.

The count of this clone is one. The chain employs TRBV6-5 and TRBJ1-5; no clear D. Trimming pared 0 bases from V and 1 base from J, leaving 7 bases between. Germline CDR1 is MNHEY and CDR2 is SVGAGI. The CDR3 consists of 15 residues. The CDR3 nucleotides read TGTGCCAGCAGTTACTCGTCAAAAAGCAATCAGCCCCAGCATTTT. Translated: CASSYSSKSNQPQHF.

This chain links TRBV28 with TRBJ1-1; no reliable D call. This CDR3 spans 13 amino acids. Trimming took 2 bases from V and 5 from J, leaving 9 bases between them. CDR1 MDHEN and CDR2 SYDVKM come from the germline V gene. CDR3 amino acids: CASSLPKNTEAFF. CDR3 sequence (DNA): TGTGCCAGCAGTTTACCTAAGAATACTGAAGCTTTCTTT.